Listed here is a single T cell receptor beta chain. Its specificity is not known. TCRdb's copy holds only in-frame clones and misses some; the assay was immunoSEQ multiplex PCR. The sample carries approximately 240,000 clones, 88% recorded once. This specimen belongs to a study of Ad26.COV2.S vaccination and SARS-CoV-2 variants. Study context: Enrollment placed the donor in the COV1001 Ad26.COV2.S trial arm.

Looked up from germline, CDR1 is SQVTM and CDR2 is ANQGSEA. V was trimmed by 0 bases and J by 1 base, leaving 9 bases between them. The CDR3 is made up of 14 amino acids. Indicated treatment: some 20 received Ad26.COV2.S at low or high dose, single or two shots; roughly five received placebo; per-sample allocation not given. Samples were taken on day 63 after the first vaccine or placebo injection. Study-level points and caveats: People who got the vaccine or the placebo had similar non-spike TCR breadth. Placebo recipients showed lower spike-specific TCR breadth than vaccinees. Substantial breadth in spike-specific CD8+ and CD4+ T cell responses was reportedly seen after vaccination.

V gene TRBV29-1 combines with J gene TRBJ1-2, with D perhaps matching TRBD1 (5 bases). Source: peripheral blood, taken in a trial of Ad26.COV2.S vaccine versus placebo. The TCR sequence derives from a person aged 18-60 years who received the Ad26.COV2.S COVID-19 vaccine or a placebo. As DNA, the CDR3 is TGCAGCGTTGAAGATCGGGGGTTTAACTATGGCTACACCTTC. It is translated as CSVEDRGFNYGYTF.